This T cell receptor beta chain is from a study of T cell responses to AZD1222 COVID-19 vaccine. In the case of this clone: The target antigen is unknown.

Study-level findings and limits: Donors, mostly white British, included more females; clonal diversity was possibly underestimated. Distributed over spike, vaccine-associated CD4 TCRs predominated at 160-218 and 743-854. Two doses of AZD1222 preceded a rise in Spike-specific TCR breadth and depth.

Only in-frame clones appear in the TCRdb table, and some are missing; sequencing was by immunoSEQ multiplex PCR. The sample consists of about 120,000 clones, approximately 90% of them appearing once. The sample was peripheral blood, taken 28 days after the second AZD1222 dose. The sequence was collected from an adult who received the AZD1222 COVID-19 vaccine.

CDR3 DNA: TGTGCCAGCAGCGTATCCGGAGATGGGACCCAGTACTTC. Residues: CASSVSGDGTQYF. The V gene is TRBV7-9, the J gene TRBJ2-5, with unresolved D. V lost 5 bases and J lost 7, with 14 bases in between. The CDR3 spans 13 residues. Per the germline V gene, CDR1 is SEHNR and CDR2 is FQNEAQ (reference sequence).